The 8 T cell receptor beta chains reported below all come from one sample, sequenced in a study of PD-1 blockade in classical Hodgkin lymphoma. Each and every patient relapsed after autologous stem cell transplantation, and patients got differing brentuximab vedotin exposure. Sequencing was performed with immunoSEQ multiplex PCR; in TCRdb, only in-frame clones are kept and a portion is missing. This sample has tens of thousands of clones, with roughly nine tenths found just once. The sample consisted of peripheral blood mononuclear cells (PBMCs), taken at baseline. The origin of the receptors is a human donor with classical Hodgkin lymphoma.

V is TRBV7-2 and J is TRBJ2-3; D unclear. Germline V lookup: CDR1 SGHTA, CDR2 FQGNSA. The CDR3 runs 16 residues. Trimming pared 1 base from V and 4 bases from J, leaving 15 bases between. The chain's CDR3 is CASSLVEFSVPDTQYF. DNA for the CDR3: TGTGCCAGCAGCTTAGTAGAATTTTCCGTCCCAGATACGCAGTATTTT. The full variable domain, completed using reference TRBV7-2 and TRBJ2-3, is GAGVSQSPSNKVTEKGKDVELRCDPISGHTALYWYRQSLGQGLEFLIYFQGNSAPDKSGLPSDRFSAERTGGSVSTLTIQRTQQEDSAVYLCASSLVEFSVPDTQYFGPGTRLTVL.

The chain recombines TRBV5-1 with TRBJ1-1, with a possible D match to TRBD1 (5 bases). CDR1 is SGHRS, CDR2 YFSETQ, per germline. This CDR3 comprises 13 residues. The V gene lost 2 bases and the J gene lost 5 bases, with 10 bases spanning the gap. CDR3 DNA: TGCGCCAGCAGCTTAGGGGATTGGACTGAAGCTTTCTTT. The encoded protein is CASSLGDWTEAFF.

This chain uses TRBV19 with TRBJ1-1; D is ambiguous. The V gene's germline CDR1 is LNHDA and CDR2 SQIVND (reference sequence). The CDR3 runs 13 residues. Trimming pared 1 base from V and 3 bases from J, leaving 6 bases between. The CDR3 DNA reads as TGTGCCAGTAGTATAGCCCTGGACACTGAAGCTTTCTTT. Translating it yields CASSIALDTEAFF.

This chain's CDR3 is CASSIRQTYGYTF. Here the CDR3 DNA reads TGTGCCAGTAGTATCAGGCAGACCTATGGCTACACCTTC. The V and J genes are TRBV19 and TRBJ1-2; D gene ambiguous. Looked up from germline, CDR1 is LNHDA and CDR2 is SQIVND (reference sequence). Trimming shortened V by 3 bases and J by 4 bases, and 9 bases separated the two germline ends. The CDR3 spans 13 residues.

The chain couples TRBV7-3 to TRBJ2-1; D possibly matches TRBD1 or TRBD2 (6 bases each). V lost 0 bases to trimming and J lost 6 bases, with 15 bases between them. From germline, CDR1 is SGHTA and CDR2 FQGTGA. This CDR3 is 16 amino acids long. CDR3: CASSLTSRGRSNEQFF. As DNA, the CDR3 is TGTGCCAGCAGCTTAACGTCCCGGGGGCGGAGCAATGAGCAGTTCTTC.

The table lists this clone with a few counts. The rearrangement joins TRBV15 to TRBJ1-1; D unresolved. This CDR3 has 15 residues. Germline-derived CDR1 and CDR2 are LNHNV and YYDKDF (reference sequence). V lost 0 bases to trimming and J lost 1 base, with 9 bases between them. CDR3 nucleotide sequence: TGTGCCACCAGCAGAGACTACTCGGGGAACACTGAAGCTTTCTTT. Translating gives CATSRDYSGNTEAFF.

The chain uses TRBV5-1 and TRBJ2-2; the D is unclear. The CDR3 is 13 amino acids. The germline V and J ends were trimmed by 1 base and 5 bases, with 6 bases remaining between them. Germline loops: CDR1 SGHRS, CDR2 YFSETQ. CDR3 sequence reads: CASSLISTGELFF. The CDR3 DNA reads TGCGCCAGCAGCTTGATTTCTACCGGGGAGCTGTTTTTT.

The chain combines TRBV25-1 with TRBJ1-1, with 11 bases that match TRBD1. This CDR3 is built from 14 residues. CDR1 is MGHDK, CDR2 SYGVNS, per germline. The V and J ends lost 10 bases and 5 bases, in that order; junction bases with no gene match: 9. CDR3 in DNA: TGTGCCACCCGTGGGACAGGGGGAAAAACTGAAGCTTTCTTT. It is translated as CATRGTGGKTEAFF. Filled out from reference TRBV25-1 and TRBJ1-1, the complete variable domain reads EADIYQTPRYLVIGTGKKITLECSQTMGHDKMYWYQQDPGMELHLIHYSYGVNSTEKGDLSSESTVSRIRTEHFPLTLESARPSHTSQYLCATRGTGGKTEAFFGQGTRLTVV.